These 30 T cell receptor beta chains were all obtained from the same sample, sequenced in a study of blood T cell repertoires in COVID-19. Assay: immunoSEQ multiplex PCR; the TCRdb copy retains only in-frame clones and omits some. Of 200,000 to 300,000 clones listed, around nine tenths are singletons. Material for sequencing was peripheral blood. These receptors originate from a man aged 40-49 years who had recovered from COVID-19.

V and J are TRBV11-3 and TRBJ2-2, with D perhaps matching TRBD1 (6 bases). The CDR3 spans 14 residues. Germline V gives CDR1 SGHNT, CDR2 YENEEA. Trimming removed 5 bases from V and 6 bases from J, with 13 bases in between. The CDR3 DNA reads TGTGCCAGCAGCCCAGGGGTCGTGGCCGGGGAGCTGTTTTTT. Its protein is CASSPGVVAGELFF.

The chain couples TRBV4-3 to TRBJ1-2; D is uncertain. Deletions cut 4 bases from V and 1 base from J, with 13 bases between. In germline, CDR1 is LGHNA, CDR2 YSLEER. The CDR3 sequence is 15 residues long. The CDR3 region is CASSPTTSDNYGYTF. The CDR3 coding sequence is TGCGCCAGCAGCCCAACAACATCAGATAACTATGGCTACACCTTC.

The gene calls are TRBV14 and TRBJ1-2; D not resolved. The ends were cut back, 0 bases at V and 7 bases at J, with 9 bases in the middle. Germline lookup yields CDR1 SGHDN and CDR2 FVKESK. The CDR3 is 13 amino acids. The chain's CDR3 is CASSQDPRSGYTF. The DNA of the CDR3 is TGTGCCAGCAGCCAAGATCCACGGTCTGGCTACACCTTC.

This chain uses TRBV6-1 with TRBJ2-7; 7 bases are shared with TRBD2. The CDR3 loop spans 14 amino acids. In germline, CDR1 is MNHNS, CDR2 SASEGT. The V and J ends lost 2 bases and 4 bases, in that order; junction bases with no gene match: 5. CDR3 residues: CASSERGRVYEQYF. CDR3 DNA: TGTGCCAGCAGTGAACGAGGGAGGGTTTACGAGCAGTACTTC.

The rearrangement links TRBV10-3 to TRBJ2-1, with 14 bases aligning to TRBD2. V trimming: 10 bases; J trimming: 6 bases; junction bases outside the gene matches: 14. Germline V gene sequence: CDR1 ENHRY, CDR2 SYGVKD. The CDR3 sequence is 17 residues long. This chain's CDR3 is CATSQRGTSGGFNEQFF. The CDR3 DNA sequence: TGTGCCACCAGCCAGCGGGGGACTAGCGGGGGATTCAATGAGCAGTTCTTC.

The chain uses TRBV7-9 and TRBJ1-2, with 8 bases aligning to TRBD1. The CDR3 sequence is 16 residues long. Germline V lookup: CDR1 SEHNR, CDR2 FQNEAQ (reference sequence). V gave up 5 bases and J gave up 0 bases; unmatched junction bases: 8. The CDR3 reads CASSGEGDRTNYGYTF. CDR3 nucleotides: TGTGCCAGCAGCGGAGAAGGGGACAGGACTAACTATGGCTACACCTTC.

The chain uses TRBV19 and TRBJ2-5, with TRBD1 identical over 7 bases. The ends lost 1 base at V and 3 bases at J; junction bases unmatched: 5. CDR3 length: 15 amino acids. Germline V lookup: CDR1 LNHDA, CDR2 SQIVND (reference sequence). The CDR3 nucleotides are TGTGCCAGTAGTATAGTAGGGACAGCTGAAGAGACCCAGTACTTC. Translated, it gives CASSIVGTAEETQYF.

The V gene is TRBV19, the J gene TRBJ1-6; 9 bases are a match to TRBD1. Trimming took 8 bases from V and 5 from J; bases not matched to a gene: 7. Germline V lookup: CDR1 LNHDA, CDR2 SQIVND (reference sequence). The CDR3 spans 15 residues. The CDR3 nucleotides are TGTGCCAGTGCGGACAGGGGAGTACATAATTCACCCCTCCACTTT. Residues: CASADRGVHNSPLHF. Together with reference TRBV19 and TRBJ1-6, the CDR3 gives the full variable domain: DGGITQSPKYLFRKEGQNVTLSCEQNLNHDAMYWYRQDPGQGLRLIYYSQIVNDFQKGDIAEGYSVSREKKESFPLTVTSAQKNPTAFYLCASADRGVHNSPLHFGNGTRLTVT.

This chain connects TRBV7-2 to TRBJ1-2; tentatively, D is TRBD1 (5 bases). This CDR3 is built from 17 residues. Trimming removed 1 base at V and 2 bases at J, with 17 bases between. Germline V gene sequence: CDR1 SGHTA, CDR2 FQGNSA. Here the CDR3 DNA reads TGTGCCAGCAGCTTAGACTGGGCGCAGGGCTACAACTATGGCTACACCTTC. It is translated as CASSLDWAQGYNYGYTF. The complete variable domain, with remaining parts taken from reference TRBV7-2 and TRBJ1-2, reads GAGVSQSPSNKVTEKGKDVELRCDPISGHTALYWYRQSLGQGLEFLIYFQGNSAPDKSGLPSDRFSAERTGGSVSTLTIQRTQQEDSAVYLCASSLDWAQGYNYGYTFGSGTRLTVV.

J is TRBJ2-1 and V is TRBV2; TRBD2 matches at 8 bases. The CDR3 is made up of 14 amino acids. The germline V gene encodes CDR1 SNHLY and CDR2 FYNNEI. J lost 3 bases, V lost 4 bases, and 2 bases had no gene match. The DNA for the CDR3 is TGTGCCAGCAGTGGAGCGGGAGTCTACAATGAGCAGTTCTTC. This translates into CASSGAGVYNEQFF.

The rearrangement joins TRBV19 to TRBJ2-1; 13 positions agree with TRBD2. This CDR3 contains 17 residues. The germline gives CDR1 LNHDA, CDR2 SQIVND (reference sequence). V lost 4 bases and J lost 3; bases outside the gene matches: 6. CDR3: CASSSRLAGGHYNEQFF. The CDR3 DNA sequence: TGTGCCAGTAGTAGTCGACTAGCGGGAGGTCACTACAATGAGCAGTTCTTC.

The CDR3 is CASTTLGVGNTEAFF. As DNA, the CDR3 is TGTGCCAGCACTACCTTAGGGGTAGGAAACACTGAAGCTTTCTTT. The V and J genes are TRBV15 and TRBJ1-1, with a weak D call TRBD1 (5 bases). Germline CDR1 and CDR2: LNHNV and YYDKDF (reference sequence). The CDR3 length is 15 residues. Between the trimmed V and J ends, which lost 10 bases and 2 bases, there was a span of 20 bases.

The rearrangement links TRBV7-2 to TRBJ2-5; 12 nucleotides match TRBD2. J gave up 4 bases and V 5 bases, and 8 bases lay outside the gene matches. This CDR3 region has 16 residues. Germline CDR1 and CDR2: SGHTA and FQGNSA. CDR3 sequence (DNA): TGTGCCAGCAGCGGGGGGACTAGCGGGCAGGGAGAGACCCAGTACTTC. Its protein product is CASSGGTSGQGETQYF.

The rearrangement links TRBV6-5 to TRBJ1-6, with TRBD1 identical over 8 bases. With 7 bases clipped from V and 9 bases from J, the junction kept 8 bases outside the gene matches. Germline V CDR1 and CDR2: MNHEY, SVGAGI. The CDR3 has 14 residues. The CDR3, as DNA: TGTGCCAGCACCACTCGCAGGGGGCGTTCACCCCTCCACTTT. Translation: CASTTRRGRSPLHF.

The genes are TRBV9 and TRBJ2-1; TRBD2 matches at 12 bases. This CDR3 has 17 residues. The V and J ends lost 4 bases and 3 bases, in that order; junction bases with no gene match: 8. The germline V gene has CDR1 SGDLS and CDR2 YYNGEE. CDR3 residues: CASSSTGTSGRYNEQFF. The CDR3 nucleotides are TGTGCCAGCAGCTCCACCGGGACTAGCGGGCGCTACAATGAGCAGTTCTTC. The whole variable domain, remainder taken from reference TRBV9 and TRBJ2-1, is DSGVTQTPKHLITATGQRVTLRCSPRSGDLSVYWYQQSLDQGLQFLIQYYNGEERAKGNILERFSAQQFPDLHSELNLSSLELGDSALYFCASSSTGTSGRYNEQFFGPGTRLTVL.

V is TRBV9 and J is TRBJ1-1; D might be TRBD1 (5 bases). Deletions cut 4 bases from V and 3 bases from J, with 10 bases between. From germline, CDR1 is SGDLS and CDR2 YYNGEE. The CDR3 spans 13 residues. CDR3 bases: TGTGCCAGCAGCCGGGGGGACTACACTGAAGCTTTCTTT. Encoded protein: CASSRGDYTEAFF.

The chain couples TRBV25-1 to TRBJ1-3; D uncertain. V was trimmed by 6 bases and J by 1 base, leaving 10 bases between them. The germline V gene encodes CDR1 MGHDK and CDR2 SYGVNS. This CDR3 is built from 14 residues. The CDR3 loop is CASSGSGSGNTIYF. Written as DNA, the CDR3 is TGTGCCAGCAGCGGGAGTGGGTCTGGAAACACCATATATTTT.

The rearrangement joins TRBV6-5 to TRBJ1-1, with D perhaps matching TRBD1 (5 bases). With 4 bases removed from V and 3 bases from J, the gap between germline ends came to 15 bases. Per the germline V gene, CDR1 is MNHEY and CDR2 is SVGAGI. This CDR3 is built from 15 residues. CDR3 bases: TGTGCCAGCAGTTTCGCAGGGTTTGGGGACACTGAAGCTTTCTTT. Residues: CASSFAGFGDTEAFF.

In DNA, the CDR3 is TGTGCCAGCAGCTTGAGGAGTAGCGGGGGGGCGGGCGATACGCAGTATTTT. Its translation: CASSLRSSGGAGDTQYF. V usage is TRBV11-2 and J usage is TRBJ2-3; 11 bases fit TRBD2. Germline V CDR1 and CDR2: SGHAT, FQNNGV. With 3 bases clipped from V and 6 bases from J, the junction kept 11 bases outside the gene matches. The CDR3 has 17 residues.

The V call is TRBV9, the J call TRBJ1-2; 8 bases match TRBD1. The CDR3 extends over 13 amino acids. The germline gives CDR1 SGDLS, CDR2 YYNGEE. V gave up 0 bases and J gave up 8 bases; unmatched junction bases: 3. The CDR3 nucleotides are TGTGCCAGCAGCGTAGTGACAGGGGTAGGCTACACCTTC. Residues: CASSVVTGVGYTF. Together with reference TRBV9 and TRBJ1-2, the CDR3 gives the full variable domain: DSGVTQTPKHLITATGQRVTLRCSPRSGDLSVYWYQQSLDQGLQFLIQYYNGEERAKGNILERFSAQQFPDLHSELNLSSLELGDSALYFCASSVVTGVGYTFGSGTRLTVV.

This sequence joins TRBV5-1 and TRBJ2-7, with unresolved D. The ends were cut back, 0 bases at V and 0 bases at J, with 7 bases in the middle. The CDR3 runs to 14 residues. In germline, CDR1 is SGHRS, CDR2 YFSETQ. CDR3 amino acids: CASSLEDTSYEQYF. The CDR3 DNA sequence: TGCGCCAGCAGCTTGGAAGACACCTCCTACGAGCAGTACTTC.

The genes are TRBV30 and TRBJ2-7, with 7 bases fitting TRBD2. CDR1 and CDR2 (germline): GTSNPN, SVGIG (reference sequence). The ends lost 1 base at V and 6 bases at J; junction bases unmatched: 12. This CDR3 is 15 amino acids long. The CDR3 loop is CAWSALSGTLREQYF. The CDR3 DNA reads as TGTGCCTGGAGTGCCCTCAGCGGGACCCTTCGCGAGCAGTACTTC.

V usage is TRBV5-6 and J usage is TRBJ2-2; D ambiguous. The CDR3 loop spans 13 amino acids. Trimming removed 0 bases at V and 8 bases at J, with 8 bases between. The germline gives CDR1 SGHDT, CDR2 YYEEEE. CDR3 DNA: TGTGCCAGCAGCTTGGCCCCCAGGGGGGAGCTGTTTTTT. Its translation is CASSLAPRGELFF. The variable domain in full, with the rest retrieved from reference TRBV5-6 and TRBJ2-2, is DAGVTQSPTHLIKTRGQQVTLRCSPKSGHDTVSWYQQALGQGPQFIFQYYEEEERQRGNFPDRFSGHQFPNYSSELNVNALLLGDSALYLCASSLAPRGELFFGEGSRLTVL.

This clone has just a few counts. This chain connects TRBV19 to TRBJ2-7, with a tentative D call TRBD2 (5 bases). Germline values: CDR1 LNHDA, CDR2 SQIVND (reference sequence). This CDR3 spans 19 amino acids. V lost 1 base, J lost 3 bases, and 25 bases lay in between. CDR3 bases: TGTGCCAGTAGTATAGGTTTTTGGCAAGACGGCCGAGGAGGCTACGAGCAGTACTTC. Translated: CASSIGFWQDGRGGYEQYF.

V usage is TRBV5-1 and J usage is TRBJ2-7, with D possibly TRBD1 on 5 matching bases. V lost 2 bases, J lost 3 bases, and 6 bases lay in between. Germline CDR1 is SGHRS and CDR2 is YFSETQ. The CDR3 is made up of 12 amino acids. The CDR3 DNA sequence: TGCGCCAGCAGCTTTGACAGCTACGAGCAGTACTTC. Its protein product is CASSFDSYEQYF.

This chain connects TRBV7-6 to TRBJ1-4; TRBD1 matches 7 bases. Germline values: CDR1 SGHVS, CDR2 FNYEAQ. The CDR3 consists of 14 residues. The V gene end was trimmed by 2 bases and the J gene end by 8 bases; junction bases not matched to a gene: 5. CDR3 sequence (DNA): TGTGCCAGCAGCTTATACCAGGGGGGCGAAAAACTGTTTTTT. Protein sequence: CASSLYQGGEKLFF.

This chain connects TRBV5-8 to TRBJ1-5; D uncertain. The V gene lost 2 bases and the J gene lost 7 bases, with 16 bases spanning the gap. CDR1 and CDR2 from the germline V gene are SGHTS and YDEGEE. The CDR3 runs to 15 residues. In nucleotides, the CDR3 is TGTGCCAGCAGCTTCGGCCGCGAGGAGTACCAGCCCCAGCATTTT. It specifies CASSFGREEYQPQHF.

CDR3 coding DNA: TGTGCCAGCAGCTCGGACAGGGCTAGCGGCTACACCTTC. Protein product: CASSSDRASGYTF. The chain has TRBV7-8 and TRBJ1-2; TRBD1 matches at 8 bases. Germline assignment: CDR1 SGHVS and CDR2 FQNEAQ. The CDR3 has 13 amino acids. The J segment lost 8 bases and the V segment lost 4 bases, leaving 6 bases of the junction unmatched.

The chain joins TRBV24-1 to TRBJ2-1; 14 nucleotides line up with TRBD2. CDR1 is KGHDR, CDR2 SFDVKD, per germline. Losses at the gene ends were 9 bases for V and 2 bases for J; bases not matched to a gene: 2. There are 15 residues in the CDR3. The CDR3 loop reads CATSTSGGAYNEQFF. The CDR3 region has the DNA TGTGCCACCTCGACTAGCGGGGGGGCCTACAATGAGCAGTTCTTC.

The table lists this clone with a count of one. The gene calls are TRBV18 and TRBJ2-1, with TRBD2 identical over 10 bases. The CDR3 has 16 amino acids. The V gene's germline CDR1 is KGHSH and CDR2 LQKENI. With V trimmed by 0 bases and J by 10 bases, 9 bases remained unmatched. DNA for the CDR3: TGTGCCAGCTCACCACCCAGCGGGAGGGCCTCGGGAGAGCAGTTCTTC. As protein: CASSPPSGRASGEQFF.